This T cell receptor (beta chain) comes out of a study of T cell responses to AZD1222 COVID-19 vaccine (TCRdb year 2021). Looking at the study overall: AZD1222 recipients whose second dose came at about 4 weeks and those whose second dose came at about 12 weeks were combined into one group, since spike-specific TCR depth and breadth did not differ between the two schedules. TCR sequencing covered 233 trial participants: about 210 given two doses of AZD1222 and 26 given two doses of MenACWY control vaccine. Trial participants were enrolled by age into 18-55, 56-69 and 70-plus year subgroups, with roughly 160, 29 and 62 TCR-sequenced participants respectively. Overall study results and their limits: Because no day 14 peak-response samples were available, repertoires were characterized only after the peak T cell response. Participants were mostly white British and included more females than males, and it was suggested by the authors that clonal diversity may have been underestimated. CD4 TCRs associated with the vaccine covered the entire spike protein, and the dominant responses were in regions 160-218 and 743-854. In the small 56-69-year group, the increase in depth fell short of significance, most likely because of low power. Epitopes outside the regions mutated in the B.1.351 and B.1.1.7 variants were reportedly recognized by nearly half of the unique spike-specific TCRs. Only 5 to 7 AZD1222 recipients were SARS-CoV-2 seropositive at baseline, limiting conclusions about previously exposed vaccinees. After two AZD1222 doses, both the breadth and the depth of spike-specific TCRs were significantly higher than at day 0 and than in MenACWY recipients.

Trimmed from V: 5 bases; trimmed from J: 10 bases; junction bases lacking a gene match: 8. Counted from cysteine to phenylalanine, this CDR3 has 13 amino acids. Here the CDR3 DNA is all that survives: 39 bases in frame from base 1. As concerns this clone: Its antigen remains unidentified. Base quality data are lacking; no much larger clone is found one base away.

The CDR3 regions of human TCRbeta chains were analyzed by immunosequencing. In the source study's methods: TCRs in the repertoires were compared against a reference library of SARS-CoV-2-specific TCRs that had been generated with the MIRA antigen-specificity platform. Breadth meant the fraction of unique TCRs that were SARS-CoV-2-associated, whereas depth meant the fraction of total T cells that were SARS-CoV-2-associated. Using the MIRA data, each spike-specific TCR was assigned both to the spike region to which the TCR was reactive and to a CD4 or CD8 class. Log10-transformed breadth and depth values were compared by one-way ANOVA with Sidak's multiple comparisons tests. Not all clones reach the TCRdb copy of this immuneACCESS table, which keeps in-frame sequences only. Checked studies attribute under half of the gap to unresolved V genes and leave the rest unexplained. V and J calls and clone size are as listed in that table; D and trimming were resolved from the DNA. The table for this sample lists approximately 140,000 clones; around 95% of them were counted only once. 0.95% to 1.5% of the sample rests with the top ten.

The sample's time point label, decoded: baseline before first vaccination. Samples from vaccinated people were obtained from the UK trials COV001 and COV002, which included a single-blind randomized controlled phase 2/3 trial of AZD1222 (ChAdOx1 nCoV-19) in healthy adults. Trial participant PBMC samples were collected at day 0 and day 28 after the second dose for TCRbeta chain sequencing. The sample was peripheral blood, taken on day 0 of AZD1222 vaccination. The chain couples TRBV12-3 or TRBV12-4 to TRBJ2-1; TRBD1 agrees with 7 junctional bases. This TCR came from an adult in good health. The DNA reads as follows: TGTGCCAGCAGTATGACGGTACAGGGGGAGCAGTTCTTC. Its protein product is CASSMTVQGEQFF.